The clone carrying this T cell receptor beta chain has at least ten counts. The antigen remains unidentified. From RNA transcripts, TCR beta CDR3 regions were amplified. An initial round of RT-PCR targeting the TCR CDR3 relied on the HTBI primer set. One entry per CDR3 protein results from TCRdb running MiXCR on the multiplex PCR reads. The table shows approximately 640,000 distinct CDR3 sequences, with roughly 16% occurring only once. This record belongs to a study of T cells in Graves' hyperthyroidism and ophthalmopathy. Across the whole study: Once the initial diagnosis was made, peripheral blood was obtained before any treatment. General study results and limits: Onset of ophthalmopathy came a median approximately 6.9 months after the model predicted it. From stable hyperthyroidism, ophthalmopathy was separated by a 13 V-J model. Most clonotypes expanded in the thyroid (above 0.001) were also present in blood.

The CDR3 has 13 amino acids. The germline V gene has CDR1 LGHDT and CDR2 YNNKEL (reference sequence). V dropped 1 base and J dropped 4 bases, with 7 bases sitting between them. The clonotype was recovered from a young woman with Graves' hyperthyroidism. The chain joins TRBV3-1 to TRBJ1-1; D remains ambiguous. The sample was blood. The CDR3 spells CASSQGSLTEAFF. CDR3 nucleotide sequence: TGTGCCAGCAGCCAAGGATCCCTCACTGAAGCTTTCTTT.